Below are 25 T cell receptor beta chains sequenced from a single sample in a study of identical twins. Each CDR3 protein gets one entry after TCRdb re-called the 5' RACE reads with MiXCR. Here the sample spans approximately 700,000 distinct CDR3 sequences, 5.5% to 6.5% being singletons. Sequencing used naive T cells sorted from blood. All receptors come from a man younger than 30 in good health.

This clonotype was observed at least ten times. V is TRBV7-8 and J is TRBJ2-2; unclear D gene. Germline V gene sequence: CDR1 SGHVS, CDR2 FQNEAQ. This CDR3 region has 12 residues. Between the trimmed V and J ends, which lost 7 bases and 6 bases, there was a span of 9 bases. CDR3: CASIWAAGELFF. As DNA, the CDR3 is TGTGCCAGCATATGGGCGGCCGGGGAGCTGTTTTTT.

This clonotype has at least ten counts. V is TRBV7-3 and J is TRBJ2-1; 13 bases fit TRBD2. Germline values: CDR1 SGHTA, CDR2 FQGTGA. CDR3 size: 16 residues. J lost 3 bases, V lost 5 bases, and 4 bases had no gene match. The DNA of the CDR3 is TGTGCCAGCAGCCTACTAGCGGGAGGGATCTACAATGAGCAGTTCTTC. Translating it yields CASSLLAGGIYNEQFF. The full variable domain, in which reference TRBV7-3 and TRBJ2-1 provide the parts outside the CDR3, is GAGVSQTPSNKVTEKGKYVELRCDPISGHTALYWYRQSLGQGPEFLIYFQGTGAADDSGLPNDRFFAVRPEGSVSTLKIQRTERGDSAVYLCASSLLAGGIYNEQFFGPGTRLTVL.

This clonotype was seen ten or more times. This chain joins TRBV29-1 and TRBJ2-3; D ambiguous. V lost 1 base to trimming and J lost 0 bases, with 8 bases between them. Germline CDR1 and CDR2: SQVTM and ANQGSEA. The CDR3 has 14 residues. For the CDR3, the DNA is TGCAGCGTTGAAGGGCTGGCTAGCACAGATACGCAGTATTTT. This gives the protein CSVEGLASTDTQYF.

Ten or more counts support this clonotype. The CDR3: CSERQGDTQYF. The CDR3 DNA reads as TGCAGCGAGCGACAGGGAGATACGCAGTATTTT. The chain employs TRBV29-1 and TRBJ2-3, with 7 bases that match TRBD1. CDR1 and CDR2 from the germline V gene are SQVTM and ANQGSEA. The CDR3 sequence is 11 residues long. V dropped 7 bases and J dropped 5; count of bases not matched to a gene: 3.

This clonotype was recorded many times. The CDR3 sequence: CSVSKRLSTDTQYF. CDR3 in DNA: TGCAGCGTCTCGAAGCGGTTATCCACAGATACGCAGTATTTT. This chain links TRBV29-1 with TRBJ2-3, with D perhaps TRBD2 (5 bases). This CDR3 is built from 14 residues. Germline V gene data show CDR1 as SQVTM and CDR2 as ANQGSEA. V lost 6 bases to trimming and J lost 2 bases, with 15 bases between them.

This clonotype has just a few counts. The chain has TRBV18 and TRBJ2-3, with 16 bases lining up with TRBD2. Germline V CDR1 and CDR2: KGHSH, LQKENI. With 2 bases clipped from V and 5 bases from J, the junction kept 10 bases outside the gene matches. The CDR3 has 19 amino acids. CDR3 DNA sequence: TGTGCCAGCTCACCAAGTCCCGGGACTAGCGGGAGGGCCCAAGATACGCAGTATTTT. The encoded protein is CASSPSPGTSGRAQDTQYF.

This clonotype was detected only a few times. The rearrangement uses TRBV27 and TRBJ1-2, with TRBD1 matching over 7 bases. Trimming took 5 bases from V and 4 from J; bases not matched to a gene: 7. This CDR3 is 14 amino acids long. Germline values: CDR1 MNHEY, CDR2 SMNVEV (reference sequence). The CDR3 region has the DNA TGTGCCAGCAGTCAAGGGGGCGCGAGCTATGGCTACACCTTC. Residues: CASSQGGASYGYTF.

This chain links TRBV20-1 with TRBJ1-5; D ambiguous. The CDR3 has 14 amino acids. CDR1 is DFQATT and CDR2 is SNEGSKA in the germline V gene (reference sequence). The germline V and J ends were trimmed by 6 bases and 4 bases, with 16 bases remaining between them. The CDR3: CSAQHPNLNQPQHF. The DNA for the CDR3 is TGCAGTGCCCAACACCCTAACCTGAATCAGCCCCAGCATTTT.

This clonotype was recorded a few times. V gene TRBV7-8 combines with J gene TRBJ1-4, with D possibly TRBD1 on 5 matching bases. The V end was cut by 5 bases, the J end by 0 bases, with 7 bases between. Germline V gene sequence: CDR1 SGHVS, CDR2 FQNEAQ. The CDR3 covers 14 residues. DNA for the CDR3: TGTGCCAGCAGCAAACAGGCAACTAATGAAAAACTGTTTTTT. As protein: CASSKQATNEKLFF. The whole variable domain, remainder taken from reference TRBV7-8 and TRBJ1-4, is GAGVSQSPRYKVAKRGQDVALRCDPISGHVSLFWYQQALGQGPEFLTYFQNEAQLDKSGLPSDRFFAERPEGSVSTLKIQRTQQEDSAVYLCASSKQATNEKLFFGSGTQLSVL.

This clonotype was counted between two and nine times. This sequence joins TRBV6-1 and TRBJ1-1; no reliable D call. Germline CDR1 reads MNHNS; CDR2 reads SASEGT. Trimming shortened V by 2 bases and J by 1 base, and 8 bases separated the two germline ends. CDR3 length: 14 residues. CDR3 amino acids: CASSERRKNTEAFF. DNA of the CDR3: TGTGCCAGCAGTGAAAGACGGAAGAACACTGAAGCTTTCTTT.

CDR3 nucleotide sequence: TGTGCCAGCAGCCCCCTATCCGTGAGGGAAAAACTGTTTTTT. It encodes CASSPLSVREKLFF. The V and J genes are TRBV14 and TRBJ1-4; D remains unclear. The CDR3 spans 14 residues. Trimming removed 4 bases at V and 8 bases at J, with 14 bases between. Germline V gives CDR1 SGHDN, CDR2 FVKESK.

This clonotype was counted ten times or more. The CDR3 bases are TGTGCCAGCTGTAGGTGGGATGAGCAGTTCTTC. Translating it yields CASCRWDEQFF. The J gene is TRBJ2-1, the V gene TRBV5-5; D not resolved. Trimming took 7 bases from V and 8 from J, leaving 10 bases between them. CDR3 size: 11 residues. Germline CDR1 SGHKS, CDR2 YYEKEE (reference sequence).

This clonotype was seen at least ten times. The chain recombines TRBV5-6 with TRBJ2-5; 9 bases line up with TRBD1. The CDR3 is made up of 14 amino acids. Unmatched junction bases numbered 7, after V lost 7 bases and J lost 3 bases. In germline, CDR1 is SGHDT, CDR2 YYEEEE. CDR3 sequence (DNA): TGTGCCAGCGGCTGGGGACAGGGAGAAGAGACCCAGTACTTC. Protein sequence: CASGWGQGEETQYF.

In DNA, the CDR3 is TGTGCCAGCAGTGTCGGGACTAGCGCCCCCGGGGGGTTCTTC. As protein: CASSVGTSAPGGFF. V is TRBV6-1 and J is TRBJ2-1, with TRBD2 identical over 10 bases. The CDR3 spans 14 residues. Per the germline V gene, CDR1 is MNHNS and CDR2 is SASEGT. Unmatched junction bases numbered 12, after V lost 4 bases and J lost 15 bases.

This clonotype was picked up a small number of times. The V call is TRBV5-1, the J call TRBJ2-3; tentatively, D is TRBD2 (5 bases). Deletions cut 3 bases from V and 3 bases from J, with 14 bases between. Per germline, CDR1 SGHRS and CDR2 YFSETQ. The CDR3 spans 15 residues. The CDR3 nucleotides are TGCGCCAGCAGCTACTCCGGGATCCGGACAGATACGCAGTATTTT. Translated, it gives CASSYSGIRTDTQYF. Full variable domain (remainder filled in from reference TRBV5-1 and TRBJ2-3): KAGVTQTPRYLIKTRGQQVTLSCSPISGHRSVSWYQQTPGQGLQFLFEYFSETQRNKGNFPGRFSGRQFSNSRSEMNVSTLELGDSALYLCASSYSGIRTDTQYFGPGTRLTVL.

Ten or more counts support this clonotype. The V gene is TRBV20-1, the J gene TRBJ2-5; TRBD2 matches 10 bases. The junction had 8 bases not matched to a gene; V was cut back by 7 bases and J by 6 bases. This CDR3 spans 13 amino acids. The germline gives CDR1 DFQATT, CDR2 SNEGSKA (reference sequence). The DNA for the CDR3 is TGCAGTGTCACTAGCGGGATCGGGAAGACCCAGTACTTC. It yields the protein CSVTSGIGKTQYF.

This clonotype has more than one count but fewer than ten. The chain joins TRBV14 to TRBJ1-1; D uncertain. CDR1 and CDR2 from the germline V gene are SGHDN and FVKESK. The ends were cut back, 2 bases at V and 5 bases at J, with 15 bases in the middle. This CDR3 has 15 residues. The CDR3 spells CASSQFGLSKTEAFF. The CDR3 DNA reads TGTGCCAGCAGCCAATTTGGGTTGTCGAAGACTGAAGCTTTCTTT.

The chain couples TRBV5-1 to TRBJ2-1; 12 nucleotides agree with TRBD1. V shed 3 bases and J 2 bases; nucleotides not matched to a gene: 0. The CDR3 has 15 residues. Germline loops: CDR1 SGHRS, CDR2 YFSETQ. CDR3 DNA sequence: TGCGCCAGCAGCTGGGACAGGGGGCCCTACAATGAGCAGTTCTTC. It yields the protein CASSWDRGPYNEQFF.

The chain couples TRBV7-6 to TRBJ2-2; 8 bases are shared with TRBD2. The CDR3 covers 16 residues. Germline CDR1 SGHVS, CDR2 FNYEAQ. Trimming took 3 bases from V and 5 from J; bases not matched to a gene: 8. In nucleotides, the CDR3 is TGTGCCAGCAGCTTGGCGGTCCAGCGGGAGACCGGGGAGCTGTTTTTT. It translates to CASSLAVQRETGELFF. The variable domain in full, with the rest retrieved from reference TRBV7-6 and TRBJ2-2, is GAGVSQSPRYKVTKRGQDVALRCDPISGHVSLYWYRQALGQGPEFLTYFNYEAQQDKSGLPNDRFSAERPEGSISTLTIQRTEQRDSAMYRCASSLAVQRETGELFFGEGSRLTVL.

The V call is TRBV4-3, the J call TRBJ1-2; no definite D call. This CDR3 spans 14 amino acids. Trimming shortened V by 0 bases and J by 9 bases, and 14 bases separated the two germline ends. The germline gives CDR1 LGHNA, CDR2 YSLEER. CDR3 loop: CASSQDLGDRRYTF. CDR3 nucleotides: TGCGCCAGCAGCCAAGATCTCGGGGATCGTCGCTACACCTTC.

This clonotype has ten or more counts. The chain uses TRBV9 and TRBJ1-4; 7 bases match TRBD1. Germline values: CDR1 SGDLS, CDR2 YYNGEE. With V trimmed by 4 bases and J by 5 bases, 5 bases remained unmatched. There are 14 residues in the CDR3. CDR3 DNA: TGTGCCAGCAGCCCTGGGACAGTAAATGAAAAACTGTTTTTT. Its protein product is CASSPGTVNEKLFF.

The chain has TRBV27 and TRBJ2-7, with a possible D match to TRBD2 (5 bases). CDR1 and CDR2 from the germline V gene are MNHEY and SMNVEV (reference sequence). The CDR3 loop spans 13 amino acids. V was shortened by 0 bases and J by 5 bases, with 8 bases between the two germline ends. CDR3 residues: CASSLSLAHEQYF. The CDR3 DNA reads as TGTGCCAGCAGTTTATCTCTAGCCCACGAGCAGTACTTC.

The CDR3 region has the DNA TGTGCCAGCAGTGACGGGACAGCTGCAGATACGCAGTATTTT. Translating gives CASSDGTAADTQYF. The J gene is TRBJ2-3, the V gene TRBV27, with 7 bases fitting TRBD1. Germline lookup yields CDR1 MNHEY and CDR2 SMNVEV (reference sequence). The trim removed 5 bases at V and 4 bases at J, leaving 6 bases unmatched. The CDR3 runs to 14 residues.

This sequence joins TRBV7-2 and TRBJ2-7; 7 bases align to TRBD2. The CDR3 totals 16 residues. J lost 1 base, V lost 5 bases, and 11 bases had no gene match. From germline, CDR1 is SGHTA and CDR2 FQGNSA. CDR3 in amino acids: CASSHTPGLRSYEQYF. CDR3 nucleotides: TGTGCCAGCAGCCACACGCCGGGACTAAGGTCCTACGAGCAGTACTTC.

This clonotype was picked up many times. This chain uses TRBV15 with TRBJ2-3; possibly TRBD2 for D (5 bases). The ends were cut back, 2 bases at V and 0 bases at J, with 9 bases in the middle. Germline V gene lookup returns CDR1 LNHNV and CDR2 YYDKDF (reference sequence). The CDR3 sequence is 15 residues long. For the CDR3, the DNA is TGTGCCACCAGCAGATTGAGCGGTAGCACAGATACGCAGTATTTT. It codes for CATSRLSGSTDTQYF.